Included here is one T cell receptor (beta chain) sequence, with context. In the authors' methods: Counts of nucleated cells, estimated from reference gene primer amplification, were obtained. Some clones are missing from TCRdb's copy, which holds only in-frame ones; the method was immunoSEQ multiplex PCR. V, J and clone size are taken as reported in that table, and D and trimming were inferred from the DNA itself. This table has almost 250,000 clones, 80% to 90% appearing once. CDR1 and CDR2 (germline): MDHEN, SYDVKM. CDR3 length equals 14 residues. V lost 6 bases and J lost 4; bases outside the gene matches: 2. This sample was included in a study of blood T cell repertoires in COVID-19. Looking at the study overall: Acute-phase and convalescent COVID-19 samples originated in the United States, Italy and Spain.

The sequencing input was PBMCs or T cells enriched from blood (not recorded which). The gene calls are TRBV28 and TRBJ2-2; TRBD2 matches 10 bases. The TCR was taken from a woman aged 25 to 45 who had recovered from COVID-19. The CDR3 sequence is CASRAGGPTGELFF. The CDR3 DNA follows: TGTGCCAGCAGAGCGGGAGGGCCCACCGGGGAGCTGTTTTTT.